The 2 T cell receptor beta chains reported below all come from one sample, sequenced in a study. TCRdb re-derived calls from the reads in MiXCR, one entry per CDR3 protein. The sample holds about 15,000 distinct CDR3 sequences, approximately 34% seen once. Sequenced material: blood. The receptors originated from a human donor.

The chain links TRBV29-1 to TRBJ1-1; 7 bases line up with TRBD1. V was pared by 5 bases and J by 5 bases, with 5 bases of the junction left unmatched. CDR3 size: 12 residues. Germline V gene lookup returns CDR1 SQVTM and CDR2 ANQGSEA. The CDR3 spells CSVSGQPTEAFF. For the CDR3, the DNA is TGCAGCGTTTCGGGACAGCCTACTGAAGCTTTCTTT.

This clonotype is labeled medium-sized. The V call is TRBV18, the J call TRBJ1-1; weak D call: TRBD1 (5 bases). CDR3 length: 17 residues. The V gene's germline CDR1 is KGHSH and CDR2 LQKENI. The V gene lost 3 bases and the J gene lost 1 base, with 18 bases spanning the gap. CDR3 residues: CASSPKTVGHGNTEAFF. CDR3 coding DNA: TGTGCCAGCTCACCCAAAACAGTAGGACACGGGAACACTGAAGCTTTCTTT.